What follows are 22 T cell receptor beta chains derived from one specimen sequenced in a study of blood T cells in healthy people across ages. Then a second PCR, running roughly 7 to 11 cycles, was carried out with a sample-barcoded 5' primer and a J-beta primer mix. MiXCR, run by TCRdb on the 5' RACE reads, gives a single entry per CDR3 protein. The table has just over 800,000 distinct CDR3 sequences, 55% to 65% seen once. The sample taken for sequencing was blood. Receptors originate from a man aged 25 to 40 in good health.

This chain links TRBV20-1 with TRBJ2-5; D unclear. This CDR3 contains 13 residues. Trimming pared 1 base from V and 7 bases from J, leaving 13 bases between. In germline, CDR1 is DFQATT, CDR2 SNEGSKA (reference sequence). The CDR3 DNA reads TGCAGTGCTAGAGTTCCGGCCGATGGGACCCAGTACTTC. This gives the protein CSARVPADGTQYF.

This clonotype was counted a few times. The rearrangement joins TRBV10-3 to TRBJ1-5; D is undetermined. CDR3 size: 15 residues. V dropped 2 bases and J dropped 7 bases, with 15 bases sitting between them. Germline loops: CDR1 ENHRY, CDR2 SYGVKD. This chain's CDR3 is CAISEEAGLGQPQHF. In DNA form, the CDR3 reads TGTGCCATCAGTGAGGAGGCGGGTTTGGGGCAGCCCCAGCATTTT.

V gene TRBV20-1 combines with J gene TRBJ1-2; TRBD1 might be the D (5 bases). V was pared by 3 bases and J by 0 bases, with 14 bases between. Looked up from germline, CDR1 is DFQATT and CDR2 is SNEGSKA (reference sequence). The CDR3 is 15 amino acids. The CDR3 reads CSARPEQEANYGYTF. CDR3 nucleotides: TGCAGTGCTAGGCCCGAACAGGAAGCTAACTATGGCTACACCTTC.

This rearrangement joins TRBV20-1 to TRBJ1-2; TRBD1 matches at 9 bases. Trimming cost V 6 bases and J 6 bases; bases outside gene matches: 11. Germline V gives CDR1 DFQATT, CDR2 SNEGSKA (reference sequence). The CDR3 loop spans 14 amino acids. This chain's CDR3 is CSAIRGDRENGYTF. The CDR3 DNA sequence: TGCAGTGCAATCCGAGGGGACAGGGAAAATGGCTACACCTTC.

The chain recombines TRBV7-2 with TRBJ1-5; D unresolved. The CDR3 sequence is 12 residues long. With 8 bases removed from V and 3 bases from J, the gap between germline ends came to 8 bases. Germline CDR1 and CDR2: SGHTA and FQGNSA. CDR3 region: CASRQVNQPQHF. The DNA for the CDR3 is TGTGCCAGCCGCCAAGTCAATCAGCCCCAGCATTTT.

This chain uses TRBV4-2 with TRBJ2-1; 9 nucleotides match TRBD2. Germline CDR1 reads LGHNA; CDR2 reads YNFKEQ. The CDR3 loop spans 18 amino acids. J gave up 9 bases and V 4 bases, and 19 bases lay outside the gene matches. CDR3 in DNA: TGTGCCAGCAGCCTCACTAAGAGCGGGGGGTCGCTTAGGAGTGAGCAGTTCTTC. Residues: CASSLTKSGGSLRSEQFF.

This chain joins TRBV7-2 and TRBJ2-5; 10 nucleotides align to TRBD2. V lost 3 bases, J lost 11 bases, and 15 bases stayed unmatched. The CDR3 is 16 amino acids. The germline CDR1 and CDR2 sequences are SGHTA and FQGNSA. This chain's CDR3 is CASSFLAGALYNEQYF. DNA of the CDR3: TGTGCCAGCAGCTTCCTAGCGGGGGCCCTATACAATGAGCAGTACTTC.

The rearrangement links TRBV6-2 or TRBV6-3 to TRBJ1-5; D is perhaps TRBD1 (5 bases). With 2 bases removed from V and 2 bases from J, the gap between germline ends came to 16 bases. The CDR3 spans 17 residues. CDR1 is MNHEY and CDR2 is SVGEGT in the germline V gene. The CDR3 region has the DNA TGTGCCAGCAGTTACGACAGTTGGGGTACGGGCAATCAGCCCCAGCATTTT. Encoded protein: CASSYDSWGTGNQPQHF.

The CDR3 protein is CATSDPRTGRSSYNEQFF. The DNA of the CDR3 is TGTGCCACCAGTGATCCGAGGACAGGGAGGAGCTCCTACAATGAGCAGTTCTTC. V and J are TRBV24-1 and TRBJ2-1; 8 nucleotides agree with TRBD1. With V trimmed by 3 bases and J by 0 bases, 9 bases remained unmatched. The CDR3 runs 18 residues. Germline V CDR1 and CDR2: KGHDR, SFDVKD.

The chain links TRBV3-1 to TRBJ2-5, with D possibly being TRBD2 (6 bases). The V and J ends lost 5 bases and 11 bases respectively, with 24 bases between them. CDR1 and CDR2 from the germline V gene are LGHDT and YNNKEL (reference sequence). This CDR3 comprises 15 residues. CDR3 sequence: CASSIPGLSSHEQYF. As DNA, the CDR3 is TGTGCCAGCAGCATTCCGGGACTCTCAAGTCATGAGCAGTACTTC.

The CDR3 sequence: CASSLGTSGALDEQFF. As DNA, the CDR3 is TGCGCCAGCAGCTTGGGGACTAGCGGGGCACTGGATGAGCAGTTCTTC. The chain carries TRBV5-1 and TRBJ2-1; 12 positions match TRBD2. V gave up 0 bases and J gave up 8 bases; unmatched junction bases: 6. The CDR3 totals 16 residues. Germline CDR1 SGHRS, CDR2 YFSETQ.

The chain carries TRBV5-1 and TRBJ2-5, with 9 bases that match TRBD2. The length of the CDR3 is 17 residues. V lost 0 bases and J lost 1; bases outside the gene matches: 7. The germline CDR1 and CDR2 sequences are SGHRS and YFSETQ. The DNA of the CDR3 is TGCGCCAGCAGCTTGGCCGGACTAGCGAACCCCCAAGAGACCCAGTACTTC. Its protein is CASSLAGLANPQETQYF.

The genes are TRBV6-2 or TRBV6-3 and TRBJ2-7; D is perhaps TRBD1 (5 bases). The V gene's germline CDR1 is MNHEY and CDR2 SVGEGT. The V end was cut by 8 bases, the J end by 5 bases, with 13 bases between. The CDR3 runs 12 residues. The CDR3 region has the DNA TGTGCCAGCTTGTCAGGGATCCACGAGCAGTACTTC. Residues: CASLSGIHEQYF.

The chain has TRBV4-2 and TRBJ2-7, with TRBD2 matching over 12 bases. Germline loops: CDR1 LGHNA, CDR2 YNFKEQ. This CDR3 is built from 15 residues. The V segment lost 1 base and the J segment 5 bases; nucleotides outside the gene matches: 3. DNA for the CDR3: TGTGCCAGCAGCCAAGGGACTAGCGGGGCCAACGAGCAGTACTTC. Protein: CASSQGTSGANEQYF.

The V gene is TRBV3-1, the J gene TRBJ2-3; 7 positions agree with TRBD1. The CDR3 covers 17 residues. CDR1 LGHDT and CDR2 YNNKEL come from the germline V gene (reference sequence). Losses at the gene ends were 4 bases for V and 1 base for J; bases not matched to a gene: 11. CDR3 DNA: TGTGCCAGCAGCCGAGGAGCCCAGGGGGTCGGCACAGATACGCAGTATTTT. This sequence encodes CASSRGAQGVGTDTQYF.

This clonotype has only a few counts. The chain recombines TRBV7-2 with TRBJ2-5, with unresolved D. The CDR3 totals 17 residues. V dropped 5 bases and J dropped 1 base, with 20 bases sitting between them. Looked up from germline, CDR1 is SGHTA and CDR2 is FQGNSA. The CDR3 DNA reads TGTGCCAGCAGCAAACGAATCGGGCTTAACCGCCAAGAGACCCAGTACTTC. As protein: CASSKRIGLNRQETQYF.

The chain is built from TRBV29-1 and TRBJ2-7; D not resolved. CDR3 length equals 12 residues. CDR1 is SQVTM and CDR2 is ANQGSEA in the germline V gene. The germline V and J ends were trimmed by 0 bases and 4 bases, with 7 bases remaining between them. The CDR3 sequence: CSVEDAQYEQYF. DNA for the CDR3: TGCAGCGTTGAAGATGCACAGTACGAGCAGTACTTC.

For this clonotype: The junction differs from germline at one of its ends, possibly a read error. The chain links TRBV14 to TRBJ2-1; 11 bases fit TRBD2. Germline loops: CDR1 SGHDN, CDR2 FVKESK. The length of the CDR3 is 16 residues. Here the CDR3 reads CASSQRLAGIYSEQFF. The CDR3 nucleotides are TGTGCCAGCAGCCAGCGACTAGCGGGGATATACAGTGAGCAGTTCTTC.

The table lists this clonotype with a count of one. This rearrangement joins TRBV20-1 to TRBJ2-3; D is ambiguous. The CDR3 is 15 residues long. V lost 3 bases, J lost 2 bases, and 15 bases lay in between. Germline assignment: CDR1 DFQATT and CDR2 SNEGSKA (reference sequence). The CDR3 loop is CSASRLRAVTDTQYF. The CDR3 nucleotides are TGCAGTGCTAGTCGCCTACGTGCCGTCACAGATACGCAGTATTTT.

The chain combines TRBV7-2 with TRBJ1-2, with TRBD1 matching over 8 bases. The CDR3 totals 15 residues. The germline CDR1 and CDR2 sequences are SGHTA and FQGNSA. J lost 4 bases, V lost 5 bases, and 9 bases had no gene match. The DNA for the CDR3 is TGTGCCAGCAGCCCCGCCGGGACAGGCGCCTATGGCTACACCTTC. Translated, it gives CASSPAGTGAYGYTF.

Written as DNA, the CDR3 is TGTGCCAGCAGTCCTCACCCCGCGGGACGGAGGAGAAATACCAACACCGGGGAGCTGTTTTTT. Translation: CASSPHPAGRRRNTNTGELFF. This rearrangement joins TRBV6-7 to TRBJ2-2; weak D call: TRBD2 (6 bases). TRBV6-7 is known as an ORF, though its function is uncertain. This CDR3 region has 21 residues. With 5 bases removed from V and 2 bases from J, the gap between germline ends came to 30 bases.

The DNA of the CDR3 is TGTGCCACCAGCAGAGTCCCAAGGACTAGCGGGGGCCGCAATGAGCAGTTCTTC. Its translation: CATSRVPRTSGGRNEQFF. This chain joins TRBV15 and TRBJ2-1, with TRBD2 matching 13 bases. V was pared by 1 base and J by 6 bases, with 9 bases of the junction left unmatched. The CDR3 has 18 residues. CDR1 and CDR2 (germline): LNHNV, YYDKDF (reference sequence).